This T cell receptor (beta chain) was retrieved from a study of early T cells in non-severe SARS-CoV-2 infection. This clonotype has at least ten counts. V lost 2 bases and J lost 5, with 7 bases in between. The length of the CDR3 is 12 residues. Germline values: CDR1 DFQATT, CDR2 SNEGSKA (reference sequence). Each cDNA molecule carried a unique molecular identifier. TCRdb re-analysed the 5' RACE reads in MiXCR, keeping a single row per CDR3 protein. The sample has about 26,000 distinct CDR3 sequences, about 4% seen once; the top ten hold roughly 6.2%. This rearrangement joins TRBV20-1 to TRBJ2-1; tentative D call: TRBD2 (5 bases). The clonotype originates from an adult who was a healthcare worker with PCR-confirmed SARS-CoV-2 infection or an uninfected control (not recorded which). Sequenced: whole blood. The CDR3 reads CSARISDNEQFF. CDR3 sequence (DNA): TGCAGTGCTAGAATTAGCGACAATGAGCAGTTCTTC.